This T cell receptor (beta chain) was captured in a study of healthy donors' naive CD4 and CD8 T cells. Starting from approximately 500 ng of total RNA, TCR libraries were made with linear amplification. TCRdb re-analysed the reads in MiXCR, keeping a single row per CDR3 protein. The data contain about 180,000 distinct CDR3 sequences, under 85% of them singletons. Germline loops: CDR1 LNHDA, CDR2 SQIVND (reference sequence). Trimming pared 7 bases from V and 1 base from J, leaving 19 bases between. There are 16 residues in the CDR3. Of note for this clonotype: Its antigen is currently unknown.

Study-wide results and limits: Negatively charged CDR3s marked CD8+ lineage; positively charged CDR3s marked CD4+ lineage. Naive CD4+ and CD8+ cells reportedly differed in usage of most V and J genes.

Naive CD4+ cells were sorted as CD4+CD8-CD45RO-CD45RA+; naive CD8+ as CD8+CD4-CD45RA+CD27bright. The sequenced material came from naive CD4+ and CD8+ T cells sorted from blood, pooled from several donors. The V call is TRBV19, the J call TRBJ1-1; D unresolved. The TCR was taken from a pool of human donors in good health; the sample pools cells from several healthy donors. CDR3 loop: CASTPLSRIGNTEAFF. The CDR3 nucleotides read TGTGCCAGTACCCCCCTTAGCCGAATAGGGAACACTGAAGCTTTCTTT.